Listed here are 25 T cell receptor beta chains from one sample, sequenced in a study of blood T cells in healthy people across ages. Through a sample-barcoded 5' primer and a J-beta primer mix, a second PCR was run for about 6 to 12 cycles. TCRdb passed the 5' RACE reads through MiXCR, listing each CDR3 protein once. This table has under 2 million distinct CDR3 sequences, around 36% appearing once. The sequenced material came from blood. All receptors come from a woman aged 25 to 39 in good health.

The CDR3 nucleotides read TGTGCCATCACCGCCCGGGACAGGGGGAAGGGCTACACCTTC. Translated: CAITARDRGKGYTF. The J gene is TRBJ1-2, the V gene TRBV10-3; 11 bases match TRBD1. Germline lookup yields CDR1 ENHRY and CDR2 SYGVKD. CDR3 length equals 14 residues. The trim removed 7 bases at V and 8 bases at J, leaving 9 bases unmatched.

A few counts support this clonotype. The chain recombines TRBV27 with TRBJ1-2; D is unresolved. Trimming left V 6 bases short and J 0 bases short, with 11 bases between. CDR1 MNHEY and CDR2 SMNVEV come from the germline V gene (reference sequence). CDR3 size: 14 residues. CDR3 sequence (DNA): TGTGCCAGCAGGAGGGCGCGTCCTAACTATGGCTACACCTTC. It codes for CASRRARPNYGYTF.

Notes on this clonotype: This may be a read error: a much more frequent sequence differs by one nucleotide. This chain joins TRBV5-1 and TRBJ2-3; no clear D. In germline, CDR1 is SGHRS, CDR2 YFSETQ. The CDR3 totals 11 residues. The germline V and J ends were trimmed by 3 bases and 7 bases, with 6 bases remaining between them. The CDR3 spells CASSSENTQYF. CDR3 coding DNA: TGCGCCAGCAGCTCGGAGAATACGCAGTATTTT. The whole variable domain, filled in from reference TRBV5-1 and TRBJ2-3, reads KAGVTQTPRYLIKTRGQQVTLSCSPISGHRSVSWYQQTPGQGLQFLFEYFSETQRNKGNFPGRFSGRQFSNSRSEMNVSTLELGDSALYLCASSSENTQYFGPGTRLTVL.

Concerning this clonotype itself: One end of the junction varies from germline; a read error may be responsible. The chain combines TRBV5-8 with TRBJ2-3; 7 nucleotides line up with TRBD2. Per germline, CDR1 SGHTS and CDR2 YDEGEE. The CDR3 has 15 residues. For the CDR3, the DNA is TGTGTCAGCAGCTTGGCGGGAGTCGGGACAGATACGCAGTATTTT. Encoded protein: CVSSLAGVGTDTQYF.

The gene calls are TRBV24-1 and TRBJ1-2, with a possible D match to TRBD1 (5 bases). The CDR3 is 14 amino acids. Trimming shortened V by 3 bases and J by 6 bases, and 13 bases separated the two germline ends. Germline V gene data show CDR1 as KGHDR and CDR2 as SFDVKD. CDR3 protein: CATSDRTKSHGYTF. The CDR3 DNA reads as TGTGCCACCAGTGATCGGACAAAGAGCCATGGCTACACCTTC.

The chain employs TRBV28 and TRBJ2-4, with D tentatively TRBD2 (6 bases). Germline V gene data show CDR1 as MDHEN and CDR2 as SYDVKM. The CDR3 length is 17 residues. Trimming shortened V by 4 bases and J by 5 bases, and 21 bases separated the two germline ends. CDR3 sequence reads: CASSSGGPGWFQNIQYF. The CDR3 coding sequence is TGTGCCAGCAGTTCCGGAGGGCCGGGCTGGTTCCAAAACATTCAGTACTTC.

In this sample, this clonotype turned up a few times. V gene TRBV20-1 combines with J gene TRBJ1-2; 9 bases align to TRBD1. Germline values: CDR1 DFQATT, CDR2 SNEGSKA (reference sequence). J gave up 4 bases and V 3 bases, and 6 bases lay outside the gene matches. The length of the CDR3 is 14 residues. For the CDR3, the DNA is TGCAGTGCTAGGGGACAGGGACTAGGCTATGGCTACACCTTC. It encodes CSARGQGLGYGYTF.

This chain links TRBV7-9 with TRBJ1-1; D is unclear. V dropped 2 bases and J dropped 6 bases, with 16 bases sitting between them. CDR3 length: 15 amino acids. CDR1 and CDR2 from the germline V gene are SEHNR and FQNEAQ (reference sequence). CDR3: CASSLLFILSAEAFF. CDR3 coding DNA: TGTGCCAGCAGCTTATTGTTCATATTGAGCGCTGAAGCTTTCTTT.

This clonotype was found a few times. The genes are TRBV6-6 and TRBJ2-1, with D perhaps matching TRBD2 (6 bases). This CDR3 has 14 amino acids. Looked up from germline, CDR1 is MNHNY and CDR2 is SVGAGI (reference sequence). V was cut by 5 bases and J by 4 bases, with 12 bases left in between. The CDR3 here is CASSPCGMYNEQFF. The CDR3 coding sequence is TGTGCCAGCAGTCCATGCGGGATGTACAATGAGCAGTTCTTC.

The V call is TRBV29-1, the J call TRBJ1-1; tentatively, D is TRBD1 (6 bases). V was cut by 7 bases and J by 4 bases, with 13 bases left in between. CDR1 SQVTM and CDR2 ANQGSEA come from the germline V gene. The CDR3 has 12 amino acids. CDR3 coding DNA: TGCAGCGCGACAGGTTGGGCCACTGAAGCTTTCTTT. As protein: CSATGWATEAFF. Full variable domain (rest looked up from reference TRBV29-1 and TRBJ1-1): SAVISQKPSRDICQRGTSLTIQCQVDSQVTMMFWYRQQPGQSLTLIATANQGSEATYESGFVIDKFPISRPNLTFSTLTVSNMSPEDSSIYLCSATGWATEAFFGQGTRLTVV.

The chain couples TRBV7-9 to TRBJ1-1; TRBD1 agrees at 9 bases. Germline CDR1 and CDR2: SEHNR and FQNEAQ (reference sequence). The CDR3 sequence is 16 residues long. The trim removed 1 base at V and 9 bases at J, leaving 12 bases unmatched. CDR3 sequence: CASSLGPRTGVEKAFF. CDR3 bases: TGTGCCAGCAGCTTAGGCCCCCGGACAGGGGTAGAGAAAGCTTTCTTT.

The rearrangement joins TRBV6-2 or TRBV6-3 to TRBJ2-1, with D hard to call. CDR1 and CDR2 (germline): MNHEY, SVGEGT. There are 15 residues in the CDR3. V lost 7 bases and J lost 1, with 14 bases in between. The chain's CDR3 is CASISSLASYNEQFF. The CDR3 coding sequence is TGTGCCAGCATAAGCTCCCTGGCGTCCTACAATGAGCAGTTCTTC.

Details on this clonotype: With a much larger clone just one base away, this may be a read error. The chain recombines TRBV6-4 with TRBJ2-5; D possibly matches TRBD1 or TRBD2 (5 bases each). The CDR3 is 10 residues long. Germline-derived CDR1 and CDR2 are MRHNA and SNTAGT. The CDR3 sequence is CASGTETRYF. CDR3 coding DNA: TGTGCCAGCGGGACGGAGACCCGGTACTTC.

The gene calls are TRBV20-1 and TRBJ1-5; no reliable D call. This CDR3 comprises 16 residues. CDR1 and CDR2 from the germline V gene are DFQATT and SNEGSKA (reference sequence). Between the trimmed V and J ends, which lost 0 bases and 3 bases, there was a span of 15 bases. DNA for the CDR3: TGCAGTGCTAGAGATTTCCTCCTGCAGCTCAATCAGCCCCAGCATTTT. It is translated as CSARDFLLQLNQPQHF.

The CDR3 reads CASSVEGGARDTQYF. As DNA, the CDR3 is TGTGCCAGCAGCGTAGAAGGAGGGGCCCGCGATACGCAGTATTTT. The chain recombines TRBV9 with TRBJ2-3, with D possibly TRBD2 on 6 matching bases. The V and J ends lost 0 bases and 6 bases respectively, with 14 bases between them. This CDR3 is 15 amino acids long. The V gene's germline CDR1 is SGDLS and CDR2 YYNGEE.

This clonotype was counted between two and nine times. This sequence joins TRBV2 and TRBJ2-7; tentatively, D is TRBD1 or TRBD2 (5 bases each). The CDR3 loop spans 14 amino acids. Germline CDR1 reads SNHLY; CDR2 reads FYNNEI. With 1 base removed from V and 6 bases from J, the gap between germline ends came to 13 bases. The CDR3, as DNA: TGTGCCAGCAGTGAAGGCACGGGGACCCGCGAGCAGTACTTC. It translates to CASSEGTGTREQYF.

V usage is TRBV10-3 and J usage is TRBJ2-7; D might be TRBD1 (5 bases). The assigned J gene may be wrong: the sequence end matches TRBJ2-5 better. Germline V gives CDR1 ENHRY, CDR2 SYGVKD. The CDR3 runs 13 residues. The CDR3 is CAISEGAYETQYF. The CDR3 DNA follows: TGTGCCATCAGTGAGGGGGCGTATGAGACCCAGTACTTC.

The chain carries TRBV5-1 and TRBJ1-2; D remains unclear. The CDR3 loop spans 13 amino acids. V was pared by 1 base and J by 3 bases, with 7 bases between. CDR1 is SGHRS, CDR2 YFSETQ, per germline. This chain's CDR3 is CASSLYGDYGYTF. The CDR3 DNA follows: TGCGCCAGCAGCTTGTACGGAGACTATGGCTACACCTTC.

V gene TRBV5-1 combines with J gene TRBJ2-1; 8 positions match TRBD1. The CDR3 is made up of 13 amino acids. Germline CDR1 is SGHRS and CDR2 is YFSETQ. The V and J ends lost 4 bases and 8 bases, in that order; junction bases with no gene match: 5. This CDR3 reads CASSPDRDHEQFF. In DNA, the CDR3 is TGCGCCAGCAGCCCGGACAGGGACCATGAGCAGTTCTTC.

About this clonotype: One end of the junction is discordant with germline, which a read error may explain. The CDR3 sequence is CANSFSSGGAGETQYF. For the CDR3, the DNA is TGTGCCAACAGCTTTTCTAGCGGGGGGGCCGGGGAGACCCAGTACTTC. V is TRBV5-4 and J is TRBJ2-5, with 12 bases matching TRBD2. The CDR3 consists of 16 residues. Germline CDR1 and CDR2: SGHNT and YYREEE (reference sequence).

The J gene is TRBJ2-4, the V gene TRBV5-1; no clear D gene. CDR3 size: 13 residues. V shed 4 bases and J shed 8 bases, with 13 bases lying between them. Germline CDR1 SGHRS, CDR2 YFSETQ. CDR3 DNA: TGCGCCAGCAGCCAAGAGACGGAGTACATTCAGTACTTC. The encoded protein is CASSQETEYIQYF. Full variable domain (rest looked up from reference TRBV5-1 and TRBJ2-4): KAGVTQTPRYLIKTRGQQVTLSCSPISGHRSVSWYQQTPGQGLQFLFEYFSETQRNKGNFPGRFSGRQFSNSRSEMNVSTLELGDSALYLCASSQETEYIQYFGAGTRLSVL.

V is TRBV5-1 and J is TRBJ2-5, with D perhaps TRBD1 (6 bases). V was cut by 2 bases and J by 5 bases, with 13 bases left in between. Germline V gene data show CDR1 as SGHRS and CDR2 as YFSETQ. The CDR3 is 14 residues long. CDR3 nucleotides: TGCGCCAGCAGCTTTGGCACAGGGACGGAGACCCAGTACTTC. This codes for CASSFGTGTETQYF.

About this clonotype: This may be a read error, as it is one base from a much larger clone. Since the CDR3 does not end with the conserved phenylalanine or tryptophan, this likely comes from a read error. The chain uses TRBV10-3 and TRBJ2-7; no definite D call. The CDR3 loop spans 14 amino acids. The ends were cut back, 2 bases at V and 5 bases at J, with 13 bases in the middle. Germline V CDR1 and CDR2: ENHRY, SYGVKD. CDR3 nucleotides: TGTGCCATCAGTGAGCGCCTCTTCCAGGACGAGCAGTACTGC. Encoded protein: CAISERLFQDEQYC.

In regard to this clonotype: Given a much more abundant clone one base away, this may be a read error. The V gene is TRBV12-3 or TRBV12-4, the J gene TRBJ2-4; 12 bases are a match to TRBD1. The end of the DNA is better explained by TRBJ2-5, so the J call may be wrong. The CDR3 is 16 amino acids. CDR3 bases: TGTGCCAGCAGTCGTCCGGGACAGGGGGCGGAAGAGACCCAGTACTTC. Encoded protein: CASSRPGQGAEETQYF.

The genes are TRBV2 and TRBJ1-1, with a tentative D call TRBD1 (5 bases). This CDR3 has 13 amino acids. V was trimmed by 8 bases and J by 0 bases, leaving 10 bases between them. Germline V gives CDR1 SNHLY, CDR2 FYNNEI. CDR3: CASLRTMNTEAFF. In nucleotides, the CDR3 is TGTGCCAGCCTCAGGACAATGAACACTGAAGCTTTCTTT.